This is a list of T cell receptor beta chains from one sample in a study of molecular identifiers for immune sequencing clone quantification. MiXCR, applied by TCRdb to the PCR reads, yields one record per CDR3 protein. This sample has some 100,000 distinct CDR3 sequences, with over 30% found just once. The sequencing sample was made of naive CD8+ T cells from blood, with Jurkat cell RNA spiked in. Receptors were obtained from a human donor in good health. Some libraries in this study had Jurkat cell RNA spiked in. CDR3s include the opening cysteine and the closing phenylalanine or tryptophan. The order of the fields is CDR3 length, D gene, clone size, J gene, V gene, CDR3 protein, CDR3 DNA. The D gene is left open where the match is weak. Some rows mark clone size as missing; the rest say once, few, many or name a class of expanded clone.

length: 14
D: TRBD1
size: NA
J: TRBJ1-5
V: TRBV20-1
CDR3: CSARGQGAGQPQHF
DNA: TGCAGTGCTAGAGGCCAGGGGGCTGGTCAGCCCCAGCATTTT

length: 15
D: NA
size: few
J: TRBJ2-5
V: TRBV7-6
CDR3: CASSLVRAAQETQYF
DNA: TGTGCCAGCAGCTTAGTTAGGGCCGCACAAGAGACCCAGTACTTC

length: 11
D: NA
size: NA
J: TRBJ2-7
V: TRBV27
CDR3: CASTEGDEQYF
DNA: TGTGCCAGCACCGAGGGGGACGAGCAGTACTTC

length: 15
D: NA
size: NA
J: TRBJ1-5
V: TRBV2
CDR3: CASSEGHSSNQPQHF
DNA: TGTGCCAGCAGTGAGGGACATTCTAGCAATCAGCCCCAGCATTTT

length: 13
D: NA
size: many
J: TRBJ2-2
V: TRBV20-1
CDR3: CSARDPGTGELFF
DNA: TGCAGTGCTAGAGATCCTGGTACCGGGGAGCTGTTTTTT

length: 15
D: NA
size: once
J: TRBJ2-2
V: TRBV3-1
CDR3: CASSQDLFEAGELFF
DNA: TGTGCCAGCAGCCAAGATCTGTTCGAGGCCGGGGAGCTGTTTTTT

length: 15
D: TRBD2
size: NA
J: TRBJ2-1
V: TRBV20-1
CDR3: CSASETSGRYNEQFF
DNA: TGCAGTGCTAGTGAGACTAGCGGGAGGTACAATGAGCAGTTCTTC

length: 13
D: NA
size: NA
J: TRBJ2-7
V: TRBV6-2/TRBV6-3
CDR3: CASSYGSGPEQYF
DNA: TGTGCCAGCAGTTACGGTTCCGGTCCCGAGCAGTACTTC

length: 13
D: NA
size: NA
J: TRBJ1-3
V: TRBV7-2
CDR3: CASSSLHGNTIYF
DNA: TGTGCCAGCAGCTCCCTACATGGAAACACCATATATTTT

length: 12
D: NA
size: many
J: TRBJ2-3
V: TRBV5-1
CDR3: CASTLTGQGQYF
DNA: TGCGCCAGCACCCTTACGGGACAAGGGCAGTATTTT

length: 11
D: NA
size: many
J: TRBJ2-7
V: TRBV6-2/TRBV6-3
CDR3: CASSRSYEQYF
DNA: TGTGCCAGCAGCCGGAGCTACGAGCAGTACTTC